The present TCR beta chain was sequenced within a study of shared clonotypes between healthy human individuals. Study-wide points: Sequencing of the sorted subsets was shown by rarefaction to be incomplete despite large depth. Clonotype sharing across a handful of donors was observed for about 5.5% of naive CD4 clonotypes.

The J segment lost 7 bases and the V segment lost 4 bases, leaving 11 bases of the junction unmatched. The CDR3 extends over 15 amino acids. Germline CDR1 reads SGDLS; CDR2 reads YYNGEE. Here immunoSEQ multiplex PCR was the method, and the copy in TCRdb shows in-frame clones only, minus some. The sample contains around 980,000 clones, 70% to 80% of which appear only once. As concerns this clone: Its antigen is not known.

CD4+ cell separation produced CD45RA+ naive and CD45RA-negative memory subsets. Sample: memory CD4+ T cells from PBMCs. Indicated subset: CD45RA-negative fraction. V gene TRBV9 combines with J gene TRBJ2-1; the match to TRBD2 covers 7 bases. The receptor's source is a man younger than 30 in good health. Some clones in this sample may be carry-over from other donors' samples. The CDR3, as DNA: TGTGCCAGCAGCCTCGGGGGGAACCTCGGGAATGAGCAGTTCTTC. This encodes CASSLGGNLGNEQFF.